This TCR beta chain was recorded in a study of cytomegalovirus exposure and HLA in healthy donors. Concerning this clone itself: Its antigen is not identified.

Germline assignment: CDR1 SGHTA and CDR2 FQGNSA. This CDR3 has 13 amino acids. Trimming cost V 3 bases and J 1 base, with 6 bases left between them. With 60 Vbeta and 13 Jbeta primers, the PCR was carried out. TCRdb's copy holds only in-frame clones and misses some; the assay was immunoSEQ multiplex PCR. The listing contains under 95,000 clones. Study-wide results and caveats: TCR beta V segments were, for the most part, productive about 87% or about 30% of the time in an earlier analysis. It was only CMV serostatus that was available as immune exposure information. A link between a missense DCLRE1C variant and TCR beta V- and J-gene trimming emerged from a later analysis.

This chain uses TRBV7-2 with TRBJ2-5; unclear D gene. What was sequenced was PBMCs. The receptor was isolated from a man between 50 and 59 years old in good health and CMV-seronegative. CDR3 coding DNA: TGTGCCAGCAGCTTCCTGTCCCAAGAGACCCAGTACTTC. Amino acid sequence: CASSFLSQETQYF.